This T cell receptor beta chain was profiled in a study of cytomegalovirus exposure and HLA in healthy donors. Sequencing was performed with immunoSEQ multiplex PCR; in TCRdb, only in-frame clones are kept and a portion is missing. The sample lists under 150,000 clones; about 87% were seen once. The CDR3 length is 16 residues. V was clipped by 0 bases and J by 2 bases, with 13 bases between them. The V gene's germline CDR1 is SGDLS and CDR2 YYNGEE. What was sequenced was PBMCs. The rearrangement uses TRBV9 and TRBJ2-3; D unresolved. This sequence was found in a man aged 18 to 29 in good health and CMV-seropositive. CDR3 sequence reads: CASSVEARPPTDTQYF. The CDR3 DNA follows: TGTGCCAGCAGCGTAGAGGCGCGGCCACCCACAGATACGCAGTATTTT.